This is a list of T cell receptor beta chains from one sample in a study of cytomegalovirus exposure and HLA in healthy donors. This table comes from immunoSEQ multiplex PCR, and its TCRdb copy is limited to in-frame clones, with some not included. Here the sample spans some 130,000 clones, 80% being singletons. The material sequenced was PBMCs. The origin of the receptors is a man aged 25 to 40 in good health and CMV-seronegative. CDR3s include the opening cysteine and the closing phenylalanine or tryptophan. D genes are given only for firm matches. Clone size, where shown, is once, few, many, or a class for clones that have expanded.

d_gene,j_gene,len,v_gene,abundance,CDR3aa,CDR3nt
.,TRBJ1-1,13,TRBV7-3,few,CASSQGPNTEAFF,TGTGCCAGCAGCCAGGGTCCGAACACTGAAGCTTTCTTT
.,TRBJ1-1,13,TRBV7-9,.,CSSSFGQNTEAFF,TGTTCCAGCAGCTTTGGGCAGAACACTGAAGCTTTCTTT
TRBD1,TRBJ1-3,15,TRBV6-5,few,CASSRTGGRGNTIYF,TGTGCCAGCAGTCGAACAGGGGGTCGGGGAAACACCATATATTTT
TRBD1,TRBJ1-4,14,TRBV19,.,CASRTGTGNEKLFF,TGTGCCAGTAGAACCGGGACAGGTAATGAAAAACTGTTTTTT
TRBD1,TRBJ1-5,17,TRBV19,.,CASSMEAGGYSNQPQHF,TGTGCCAGTAGTATGGAGGCAGGGGGCTATAGCAATCAGCCCCAGCATTTT
TRBD2,TRBJ2-3,15,TRBV7-9,.,CASSFAGVSSDTQYF,TGTGCCAGCAGCTTCGCGGGAGTTTCTTCAGATACGCAGTATTTT
.,TRBJ2-3,14,TRBV7-2,.,CASRTSASTDTQYF,TGTGCCAGCAGGACTAGTGCTAGCACAGATACGCAGTATTTT
TRBD1,TRBJ2-5,14,TRBV6-5,.,CASSLPGGQETQYF,TGTGCCAGCAGCCTCCCAGGGGGCCAAGAGACCCAGTACTTC
TRBD2,TRBJ2-7,13,TRBV19,few,CASRGGSAYEQYF,TGTGCCAGCAGAGGCGGGAGCGCCTACGAGCAGTACTTC
TRBD1,TRBJ2-7,17,TRBV7-9,.,CSSSSTGQGDFSYEQYF,TGTTCCAGCAGCTCCACCGGACAGGGGGATTTCTCCTACGAGCAGTACTTC
.,TRBJ1-2,15,TRBV2,.,CASSQDLLSNYGYPF,TGTGCCAGCAGCCAGGACTTGCTATCGAACTATGGCTACCCCTTC
TRBD1,TRBJ2-3,15,TRBV14,.,CASSHQKGAIDTQYF,TGTGCCAGCAGCCATCAAAAGGGGGCAATAGATACGCAGTATTTT
TRBD2,TRBJ2-5,17,TRBV5-4,.,CASSLWARGGEGETQYF,TGTGCCAGCAGCTTGTGGGCGAGGGGCGGGGAGGGAGAGACCCAGTACTTC
.,TRBJ2-1,12,TRBV7-6,.,CASSSGVNEQFF,TGTGCCAGCAGTTCGGGAGTCAATGAGCAGTTCTTC
TRBD1,TRBJ2-3,16,TRBV6-5,.,CASSSWGQGFADTQYF,TGTGCCAGCAGTTCTTGGGGACAGGGGTTCGCAGATACGCAGTATTTT
TRBD2,TRBJ2-5,14,TRBV11-2,.,CASLKGLAGETQYF,TGTGCCAGCTTGAAGGGACTAGCGGGAGAGACCCAGTACTTC
.,TRBJ1-2,14,TRBV4-1,.,CASSQEGPSYGYTF,TGCGCCAGCAGCCAAGAGGGGCCATCCTATGGCTACACCTTC
TRBD1,TRBJ1-1,14,TRBV19,few,CASSIHEGQTEAFF,TGTGCCAGTAGTATCCACGAGGGACAGACTGAAGCTTTCTTT
TRBD2,TRBJ2-7,17,TRBV4-3,.,CASSQDFLAGGVYEQYF,TGCGCCAGCAGCCAAGATTTTCTTGCGGGAGGAGTGTACGAGCAGTACTTC
.,TRBJ2-1,17,TRBV21-1,.,CASSTVNSGGTRNEQFF,TGTGCCAGCAGCACAGTCAATAGCGGGGGGACTCGGAATGAGCAGTTCTTC
TRBD2,TRBJ2-2,14,TRBV5-1,once,CASSSSGSTGELFF,TGCGCCAGCAGCTCTAGCGGGAGTACCGGGGAGCTGTTTTTT
TRBD1,TRBJ1-2,16,TRBV10-2,.,CASSAPPGQGFRGYTF,TGCGCCAGCAGTGCTCCCCCCGGACAGGGTTTTAGAGGCTACACCTTC
.,TRBJ2-5,14,TRBV5-6,.,CASSSRTLGETRYF,TGTGCCAGCAGTTCGCGAACCCTCGGGGAGACCCGGTACTTC
TRBD1,TRBJ2-7,16,TRBV6-1,.,CASREKGQGNSYEQYF,TGTGCCAGCAGGGAAAAGGGACAGGGTAACTCCTACGAGCAGTACTTC
TRBD1,TRBJ1-4,14,TRBV2,once,CAINPADRSEKLFF,TGTGCCATCAATCCCGCGGACAGGTCCGAAAAACTGTTTTTT
.,TRBJ1-4,15,TRBV28,.,CASSYGTRSNEKLFF,TGTGCCAGCAGTTATGGGACAAGGAGTAATGAAAAACTGTTTTTT
TRBD1,TRBJ2-2,16,TRBV5-6,.,CASSLVGTGLPGELFF,TGTGCCAGCAGCTTGGTTGGGACAGGGTTACCCGGGGAGCTGTTTTTT
.,TRBJ1-5,14,TRBV2,.,CASRVGTSNQPQNF,TGTGCCAGCAGGGTGGGGACTAGCAATCAGCCCCAGAATTTT
TRBD2,TRBJ2-7,15,TRBV15,.,CATSRVAGVYFEQYF,TGTGCCACCAGCAGAGTCGCGGGAGTCTATTTCGAGCAGTACTTC
.,TRBJ2-3,14,TRBV7-6,.,CASSFSGQTDTQYF,TGTGCCAGCAGCTTTAGCGGCCAAACAGATACGCAGTATTTT
TRBD1,TRBJ2-7,14,TRBV7-9,.,CASSLGQGNYEQYF,TGTGCCAGCAGCTTAGGACAGGGAAACTACGAGCAGTACTTC
.,TRBJ2-2,18,TRBV7-3,.,CASSPGVSGTKNTGELFF,TGTGCCAGCAGCCCCGGGGTTAGCGGCACAAAGAACACCGGGGAGCTGTTTTTT
TRBD1,TRBJ1-5,13,TRBV16,.,CASSQDRDQPQHF,TGTGCCAGCAGCCAAGACAGGGATCAGCCCCAGCATTTT
.,TRBJ2-1,17,TRBV11-3,.,CASSLRVVGSSYNEQFF,TGTGCCAGCAGCCTTAGGGTAGTAGGGAGTTCCTACAATGAGCAGTTCTTC
.,TRBJ2-2,14,TRBV11-3,.,CASSSLFNTGELFF,TGTGCCAGCAGCTCCCTCTTCAACACCGGGGAGCTGTTTTTT
.,TRBJ2-1,14,TRBV6-5,few,CASRQSLSYNEQFF,TGTGCCAGCAGACAGTCCCTCTCCTACAATGAGCAGTTCTTC
TRBD1,TRBJ1-2,15,TRBV5-4,.,CASSIPGQENYGYTF,TGTGCCAGCAGCATACCGGGACAGGAGAATTATGGCTACACCTTC
TRBD1,TRBJ1-4,15,TRBV5-6,once,CASSLFDRENEKLFF,TGTGCCAGCAGCTTATTCGACAGGGAGAATGAAAAACTGTTTTTT
.,TRBJ2-7,14,TRBV9,.,CASSPTGNSYEQYF,TGTGCCAGCAGTCCTACAGGGAACTCCTACGAGCAGTACTTC
TRBD2,TRBJ2-1,14,TRBV6-1,.,CASRAGIPYNEQFF,TGTGCCAGCAGAGCGGGAATTCCCTACAATGAGCAGTTCTTC
TRBD1,TRBJ2-7,14,TRBV6-5,.,CASSSGTGPHEQYF,TGTGCCAGCAGCTCCGGGACAGGGCCCCACGAGCAGTACTTC
.,TRBJ2-1,15,TRBV18,.,CASSPPGALGAEQFF,TGTGCCAGCTCACCACCGGGTGCCCTAGGGGCTGAGCAGTTCTTC
.,TRBJ2-5,13,TRBV28,.,CASSLWGGETQYF,TGTGCCAGCAGTTTATGGGGGGGAGAGACCCAGTACTTC
TRBD1,TRBJ1-1,15,TRBV28,.,CASSDRTGLSTEAFF,TGTGCCAGCAGTGATCGGACAGGGTTATCTACTGAAGCTTTCTTT
.,TRBJ1-1,15,TRBV19,few,CASSIVQGMNTEAFF,TGTGCCAGTAGTATAGTTCAGGGGATGAACACTGAAGCTTTCTTT
.,TRBJ2-6,16,TRBV6-4,once,CASSDSMASGANVLTF,TGTGCCAGCAGTGACTCGATGGCCTCTGGGGCCAACGTCCTGACTTTC
.,TRBJ2-3,14,TRBV9,.,CASSERVSTDTQYF,TGTGCCAGCAGCGAGCGGGTCAGCACAGATACGCAGTATTTT
.,TRBJ2-7,13,TRBV18,once,CASSPSQGWEQYF,TGTGCCAGCTCACCAAGTCAGGGGTGGGAGCAGTACTTC
.,TRBJ1-1,15,TRBV11-3,.,CASSLSGDLNTEAFF,TGTGCCAGCAGCTTATCAGGGGATCTGAACACTGAAGCTTTCTTT
.,TRBJ2-1,12,TRBV30,.,CAWSGLSNEQFF,TGTGCCTGGAGTGGACTTTCCAATGAGCAGTTCTTC
.,TRBJ1-1,11,TRBV28,.,CACASPPKAFF,TGTGCCTGCGCGTCACCCCCCAAAGCTTTCTTT
.,TRBJ2-1,13,TRBV30,few,CAWRTGWGDEQFF,TGTGCCTGGAGGACAGGTTGGGGCGATGAGCAGTTCTTC
.,TRBJ1-3,17,TRBV21-1,.,CASSKAVSRETGNTIYF,TGTGCCAGCAGCAAAGCGGTAAGTAGGGAGACTGGAAACACCATATATTTT
.,TRBJ2-3,14,TRBV10-1,.,CASSDVPGWNTQYF,TGCGCCAGCAGTGACGTCCCAGGGTGGAATACGCAGTATTTT
.,TRBJ2-5,17,TRBV1,.,CTSSQGDLAGPPTEQYF,TGCACCAGCAGCCAAGGTGACCTAGCGGGACCTCCTACGGAGCAGTACTTC
.,TRBJ1-5,14,TRBV9,once,CASNPEGGNQPQHF,TGTGCCAGCAACCCCGAGGGGGGGAATCAGCCCCAGCATTTT
.,TRBJ1-5,14,TRBV19,.,CASSTGVSNQPQHF,TGTGCCAGTAGTACCGGGGTTAGCAATCAGCCCCAGCATTTT
.,TRBJ2-5,15,TRBV18,once,CASSPLPQQAETQYF,TGTGCCAGCTCACCGCTTCCCCAGCAGGCAGAGACCCAGTACTTC
TRBD2,TRBJ2-2,14,TRBV4-1,few,CASRAAGDAGELFF,TGCGCCAGCAGGGCAGCGGGAGATGCCGGGGAGCTGTTTTTT
.,TRBJ1-4,14,TRBV19,few,CASSGVATNEKLFF,TGTGCCAGTAGTGGAGTTGCAACTAATGAAAAACTGTTTTTT